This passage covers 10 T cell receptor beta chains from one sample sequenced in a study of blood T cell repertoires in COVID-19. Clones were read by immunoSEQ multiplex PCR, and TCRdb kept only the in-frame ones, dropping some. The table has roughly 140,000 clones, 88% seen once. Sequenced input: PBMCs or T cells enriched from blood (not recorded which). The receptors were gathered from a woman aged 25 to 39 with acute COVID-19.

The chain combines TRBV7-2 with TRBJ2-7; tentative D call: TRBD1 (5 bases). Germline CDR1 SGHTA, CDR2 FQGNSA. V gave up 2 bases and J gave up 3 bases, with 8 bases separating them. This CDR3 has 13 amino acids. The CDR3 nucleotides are TGTGCCAGCAGCTTATGGACAAGCTACGAGCAGTACTTC. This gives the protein CASSLWTSYEQYF.

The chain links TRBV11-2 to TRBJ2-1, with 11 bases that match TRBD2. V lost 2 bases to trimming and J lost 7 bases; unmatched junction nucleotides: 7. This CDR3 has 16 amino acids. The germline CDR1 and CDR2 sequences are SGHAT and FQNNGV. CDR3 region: CASSLTFTSGRNEQFF. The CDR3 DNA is TGTGCCAGCAGCTTAACATTTACTAGCGGGAGAAATGAGCAGTTCTTC.

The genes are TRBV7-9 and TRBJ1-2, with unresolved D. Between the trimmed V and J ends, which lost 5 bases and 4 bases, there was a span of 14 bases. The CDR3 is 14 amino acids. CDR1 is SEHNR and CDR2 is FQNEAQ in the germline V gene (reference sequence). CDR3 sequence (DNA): TGTGCCAGCAGCAAAGGCGGTGTAACCTATGGCTACACCTTC. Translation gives CASSKGGVTYGYTF.

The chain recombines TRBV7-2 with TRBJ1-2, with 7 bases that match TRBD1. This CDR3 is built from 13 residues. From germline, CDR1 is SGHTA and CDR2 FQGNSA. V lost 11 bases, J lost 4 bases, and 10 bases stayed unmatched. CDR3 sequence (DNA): TGTGCCTTAGAGGACAGGCAAAGCTATGGCTACACCTTC. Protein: CALEDRQSYGYTF.

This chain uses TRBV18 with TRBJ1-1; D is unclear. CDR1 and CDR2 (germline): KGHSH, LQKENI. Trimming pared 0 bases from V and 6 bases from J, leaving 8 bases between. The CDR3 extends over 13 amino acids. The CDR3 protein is CASSPPGIPEAFF. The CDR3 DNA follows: TGTGCCAGCTCACCACCGGGCATCCCTGAAGCTTTCTTT.

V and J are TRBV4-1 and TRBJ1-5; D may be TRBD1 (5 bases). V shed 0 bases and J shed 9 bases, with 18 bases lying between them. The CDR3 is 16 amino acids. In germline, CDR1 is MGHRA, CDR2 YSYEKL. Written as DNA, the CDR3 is TGCGCCAGCAGCCAAGACCCAGGGCCGAAAGCTTGGCCCCAGCATTTT. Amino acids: CASSQDPGPKAWPQHF.

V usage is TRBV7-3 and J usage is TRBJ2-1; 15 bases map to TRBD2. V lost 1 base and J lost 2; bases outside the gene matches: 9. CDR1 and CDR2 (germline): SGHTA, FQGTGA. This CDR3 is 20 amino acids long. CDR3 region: CASSLMSGLAGGPTYNEQFF. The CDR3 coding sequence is TGTGCCAGCAGCTTAATGTCCGGACTAGCGGGAGGGCCAACCTACAATGAGCAGTTCTTC.

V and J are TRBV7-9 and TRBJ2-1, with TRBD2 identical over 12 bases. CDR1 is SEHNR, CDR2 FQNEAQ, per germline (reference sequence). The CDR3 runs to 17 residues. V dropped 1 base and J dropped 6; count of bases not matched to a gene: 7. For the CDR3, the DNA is TGTGCCAGCAGCTTAGTGGCTAGCGGGAGGGCCAGCAATGAGCAGTTCTTC. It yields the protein CASSLVASGRASNEQFF.

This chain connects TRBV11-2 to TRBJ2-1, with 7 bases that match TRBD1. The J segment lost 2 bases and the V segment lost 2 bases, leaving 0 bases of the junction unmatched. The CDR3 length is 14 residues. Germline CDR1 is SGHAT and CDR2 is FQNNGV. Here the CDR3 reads CASSLTGAYNEQFF. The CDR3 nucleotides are TGTGCCAGCAGCTTAACAGGGGCCTACAATGAGCAGTTCTTC.

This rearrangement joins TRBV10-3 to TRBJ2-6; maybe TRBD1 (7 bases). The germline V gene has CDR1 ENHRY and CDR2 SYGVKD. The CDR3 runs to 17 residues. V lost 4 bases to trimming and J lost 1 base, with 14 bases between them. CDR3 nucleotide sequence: TGTGCCATCAGTGGAGGCAGGGGGGATTCTGGGGCCAACGTCCTGACTTTC. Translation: CAISGGRGDSGANVLTF.